These 13 T cell receptor beta chains came from one sample sequenced in a study of CD8+CD57+ T cells in acquired aplastic anemia. TCR beta VDJ combinations and CDR3 sequences were profiled from genomic DNA. TCRdb reprocessed the reads with MiXCR, giving one entry per CDR3 protein. The repertoire holds about 130,000 distinct CDR3 sequences, with roughly 40% as singletons. Sequenced sample: sorted CD4+, CD8+, or CD8+CD57+ T cells (not recorded which) from PBMCs. These receptors all come from a human donor in good health, serving as a control.

The rearrangement uses TRBV4-1 and TRBJ2-7, with unresolved D. CDR1 is MGHRA and CDR2 is YSYEKL in the germline V gene. The CDR3 consists of 14 residues. The germline V and J ends were trimmed by 0 bases and 3 bases, with 9 bases remaining between them. In nucleotides, the CDR3 is TGCGCCAGCAGCCAAGACAGTAAAAACTACGAGCAGTACTTC. Translation gives CASSQDSKNYEQYF.

The chain has TRBV2 and TRBJ2-3; D might be TRBD1 (6 bases). V was pared by 11 bases and J by 4 bases, with 25 bases between. Germline V gives CDR1 SNHLY, CDR2 FYNNEI. This CDR3 has 16 residues. Here the CDR3 reads CAPRVEGGSSPDTQYF. CDR3 in DNA: TGTGCCCCCAGGGTCGAAGGGGGATCCTCACCAGATACGCAGTATTTT. Full variable domain (missing parts from reference TRBV2 and TRBJ2-3): EPEVTQTPSHQVTQMGQEVILRCVPISNHLYFYWYRQILGQKVEFLVSFYNNEISEKSEIFDDQFSVERPDGSNFTLKIRSTKLEDSAMYFCAPRVEGGSSPDTQYFGPGTRLTVL.

The chain employs TRBV2 and TRBJ1-3; weak D call: TRBD1 (6 bases). Trimming pared 1 base from V and 2 bases from J, leaving 9 bases between. Germline CDR1 and CDR2: SNHLY and FYNNEI. The CDR3 covers 15 residues. CDR3 DNA sequence: TGTGCCAGCAGTGAAGGAGGGGGAGCTGGAAACACCATATATTTT. This codes for CASSEGGGAGNTIYF.

Many counts were recorded for this clonotype. The chain has TRBV12-3 or TRBV12-4 and TRBJ2-7, with D unresolved. Trimming shortened V by 5 bases and J by 5 bases, and 13 bases separated the two germline ends. This CDR3 spans 13 amino acids. In nucleotides, the CDR3 is TGTGCCAGCAGTGCTAGGTGGTCGGACGAGCAGTACTTC. This translates into CASSARWSDEQYF.

This clonotype has more than one count but fewer than ten. The V gene is TRBV15, the J gene TRBJ2-7; 7 bases fit TRBD2. Per the germline V gene, CDR1 is LNHNV and CDR2 is YYDKDF (reference sequence). V dropped 11 bases and J dropped 4; count of bases not matched to a gene: 14. This CDR3 is built from 14 residues. The CDR3 DNA is TGTGCCTCTCTGCGGGGGAGGATTACTTACGAGCAGTACTTC. Translation gives CASLRGRITYEQYF. Together with reference TRBV15 and TRBJ2-7, the CDR3 gives the full variable domain: DAMVIQNPRYQVTQFGKPVTLSCSQTLNHNVMYWYQQKSSQAPKLLFHYYDKDFNNEADTPDNFQSRRPNTSFCFLDIRSPGLGDTAMYLCASLRGRITYEQYFGPGTRLTVT.

The J gene is TRBJ2-7, the V gene TRBV29-1; 7 bases line up with TRBD2. Trimming at V came to 7 bases and at J to 2 bases, leaving 2 bases not matched to a gene. This CDR3 is 11 amino acids long. Germline CDR1 and CDR2: SQVTM and ANQGSEA. The CDR3 loop is CSAGTTYEQYF. CDR3 bases: TGCAGCGCAGGGACTACCTACGAGCAGTACTTC.

By share, this clonotype ranks as medium-sized. The J gene is TRBJ1-2, the V gene TRBV24-1; D is undetermined. CDR3 length: 12 residues. The V gene lost 6 bases and the J gene lost 7 bases, with 11 bases spanning the gap. CDR1 and CDR2 from the germline V gene are KGHDR and SFDVKD. CDR3 protein: CATSREIGGYTF. DNA of the CDR3: TGTGCCACCAGTCGGGAAATAGGTGGCTACACCTTC.

This clonotype was picked up many times. The V call is TRBV5-1, the J call TRBJ2-2; a weak D match, TRBD1 (6 bases). Germline-derived CDR1 and CDR2 are SGHRS and YFSETQ. V was shortened by 3 bases and J by 5 bases, with 20 bases between the two germline ends. The CDR3 spans 17 residues. The CDR3 DNA reads TGCGCCAGCAGCTCAATAACGAGCGACACAGGGACCGGGGAGCTGTTTTTT. Translating gives CASSSITSDTGTGELFF. The variable domain in full, completed from reference TRBV5-1 and TRBJ2-2, reads KAGVTQTPRYLIKTRGQQVTLSCSPISGHRSVSWYQQTPGQGLQFLFEYFSETQRNKGNFPGRFSGRQFSNSRSEMNVSTLELGDSALYLCASSSITSDTGTGELFFGEGSRLTVL.

This clonotype has a count of ten or more. The chain recombines TRBV15 with TRBJ2-6; D gene unclear. The CDR3 totals 19 residues. The germline gives CDR1 LNHNV, CDR2 YYDKDF (reference sequence). V lost 4 bases and J 1 base, leaving 20 bases between the germline ends. DNA of the CDR3: TGTGCCACCAGCACCCAAGGGCAAGGGCTCTGGTCTGGGGCCAACGTCCTGACTTTC. Translating it yields CATSTQGQGLWSGANVLTF.

This rearrangement joins TRBV7-7 to TRBJ2-5, with D tentatively TRBD1 (7 bases). V was shortened by 2 bases and J by 4 bases, with 11 bases between the two germline ends. The CDR3 contains 14 residues. Germline lookup yields CDR1 SSHAT and CDR2 FNYEAQ (reference sequence). In DNA, the CDR3 is TGTGCCAGCAGCTTACAGGGGGGAGGAGAGACCCAGTACTTC. Residues: CASSLQGGGETQYF.

This chain joins TRBV28 and TRBJ1-2, with D unclear. CDR1 and CDR2 from the germline V gene are MDHEN and SYDVKM. The CDR3 covers 11 residues. V shed 5 bases and J shed 4 bases, with 5 bases lying between them. CDR3 sequence: CASSTLYGYTF. Here the CDR3 DNA reads TGTGCCAGCAGTACCCTCTATGGCTACACCTTC.

This clonotype turned up a few times. The V gene is TRBV3-1, the J gene TRBJ1-4; TRBD1 matches at 7 bases. The CDR3 extends over 12 amino acids. Germline V gives CDR1 LGHDT, CDR2 YNNKEL (reference sequence). The junction had 2 bases not matched to a gene; V was cut back by 5 bases and J by 8 bases. CDR3 sequence (DNA): TGTGCCAGCAGCTCCAGGGGGGAAAAACTGTTTTTT. The encoded protein is CASSSRGEKLFF.

This clonotype was seen repeatedly, ten times or more. J is TRBJ1-5 and V is TRBV7-9; D remains unclear. Per the germline V gene, CDR1 is SEHNR and CDR2 is FQNEAQ (reference sequence). There are 15 residues in the CDR3. Trimming took 5 bases from V and 10 from J, leaving 21 bases between them. The CDR3 coding sequence is TGTGCCAGCAGCCCACGGGGAGACCGTCTCGAACCCCAGCATTTT. Protein sequence: CASSPRGDRLEPQHF.